Presented here are 27 T cell receptor beta chains from one specimen sequenced in a study of T cells after yellow fever vaccination. TCRdb fed the 5' RACE reads into MiXCR, producing one record per CDR3 protein. The data hold about 300,000 distinct CDR3 sequences, with around 7.3% observed a single time. Here the sequenced sample was PBMCs, taken 35 to 50 days after the first yellow fever vaccination. These receptors came from a man aged 18 to 30 who received the YFV17D yellow fever vaccine.

V is TRBV4-2 and J is TRBJ2-2; no clear D gene. V dropped 8 bases and J dropped 5 bases, with 15 bases sitting between them. The germline gives CDR1 LGHNA, CDR2 YNFKEQ. There are 14 residues in the CDR3. In nucleotides, the CDR3 is TGTGCCAGCCAAGGTTACGAGCGAACCGGGGAGCTGTTTTTT. Encoded protein: CASQGYERTGELFF.

This clonotype was seen many times. The chain is built from TRBV3-1 and TRBJ1-2, with 8 bases aligning to TRBD1. The CDR3 has 15 residues. Trimming cost V 4 bases and J 5 bases; bases outside gene matches: 9. Germline CDR1 is LGHDT and CDR2 is YNNKEL (reference sequence). In DNA form, the CDR3 reads TGTGCCAGCAGCCGAAGAGGGACAGGCGCTTATGGCTACACCTTC. This translates into CASSRRGTGAYGYTF.

This clonotype was picked up a small number of times. The chain links TRBV14 to TRBJ1-4; D gene uncertain. The length of the CDR3 is 15 residues. The V end lost 2 bases, the J end lost 7 bases, and 14 bases lay between the germline ends. The germline CDR1 and CDR2 sequences are SGHDN and FVKESK. The CDR3 loop reads CASSQFQAAGEKLFF. The CDR3 nucleotides are TGTGCCAGCAGCCAATTTCAGGCGGCCGGTGAAAAACTGTTTTTT.

J is TRBJ2-1 and V is TRBV20-1, with TRBD2 matching over 10 bases. Germline CDR1 and CDR2: DFQATT and SNEGSKA (reference sequence). This CDR3 region has 12 residues. Trimming took 5 bases from V and 6 from J; bases not matched to a gene: 1. DNA for the CDR3: TGCAGTGCTGAGCGGGGGGGCAATGAGCAGTTCTTC. This codes for CSAERGGNEQFF.

This chain links TRBV5-1 with TRBJ2-5, with 10 bases that match TRBD1. This CDR3 is 17 amino acids long. Germline loops: CDR1 SGHRS, CDR2 YFSETQ. The V segment lost 0 bases and the J segment 2 bases; nucleotides outside the gene matches: 7. CDR3 sequence: CASSLVGQGLGQETQYF. CDR3 nucleotides: TGCGCCAGCAGCTTGGTGGGACAGGGGTTGGGGCAAGAGACCCAGTACTTC.

The rearrangement links TRBV28 to TRBJ2-5, with 9 bases fitting TRBD2. V lost 6 bases to trimming and J lost 2 bases; unmatched junction nucleotides: 10. Germline V gene lookup returns CDR1 MDHEN and CDR2 SYDVKM. This CDR3 region has 16 residues. In nucleotides, the CDR3 is TGTGCCAGCAGGGATTGGACTAGCGCCTTACAAGAGACCCAGTACTTC. Its protein product is CASRDWTSALQETQYF.

The rearrangement joins TRBV7-2 to TRBJ2-7; 7 nucleotides agree with TRBD2. Germline CDR1 is SGHTA and CDR2 is FQGNSA. The CDR3 has 15 amino acids. Unmatched junction bases numbered 11, after V lost 3 bases and J lost 6 bases. The CDR3 protein is CASSFRPSGSGEQYF. CDR3 nucleotide sequence: TGTGCCAGCAGCTTCCGCCCTAGCGGTTCAGGCGAGCAGTACTTC.

As concerns this clonotype: At one end the junction does not follow the germline gene, possibly because of a read error. V usage is TRBV7-9 and J usage is TRBJ2-7; D may be TRBD2 (6 bases). This CDR3 region has 12 residues. Germline V gene lookup returns CDR1 SEHNR and CDR2 FQNEAQ (reference sequence). CDR3: CASGLFGEDQYF. Written as DNA, the CDR3 is TGTGCCAGCGGCTTGTTTGGGGAGGACCAGTACTTC.

This chain links TRBV4-1 with TRBJ1-6; no clear D gene. The germline gives CDR1 MGHRA, CDR2 YSYEKL. V shed 2 bases and J shed 7 bases, with 9 bases lying between them. The CDR3 consists of 14 residues. The CDR3 DNA reads TGCGCCAGCAGCCAAAGTTTAGGAAATTCACCCCTCCACTTT. It translates to CASSQSLGNSPLHF.

CDR3 region: CASSPSGVRDTQYF. The DNA of the CDR3 is TGTGCCAGCAGCCCTAGCGGGGTCCGTGATACGCAGTATTTT. This chain joins TRBV7-2 and TRBJ2-3; 9 bases fit TRBD2. V was pared by 5 bases and J by 6 bases, with 6 bases of the junction left unmatched. The CDR3 covers 14 residues. Germline V CDR1 and CDR2: SGHTA, FQGNSA.

This clonotype appeared many times. This chain uses TRBV27 with TRBJ2-5; maybe TRBD1 (5 bases). CDR1 and CDR2 (germline): MNHEY, SMNVEV (reference sequence). Trimming shortened V by 2 bases and J by 3 bases, and 16 bases separated the two germline ends. The CDR3 is 16 residues long. The CDR3 bases are TGTGCCAGCAGTTTAGATCTGGCAGGGCCCGAAGAGACCCAGTACTTC. It yields the protein CASSLDLAGPEETQYF.

This clonotype has a handful of counts. The rearrangement joins TRBV7-9 to TRBJ2-3, with a possible D match to TRBD2 (6 bases). Per the germline V gene, CDR1 is SEHNR and CDR2 is FQNEAQ (reference sequence). V gave up 1 base and J gave up 2 bases, with 13 bases separating them. CDR3 length equals 16 residues. CDR3 nucleotide sequence: TGTGCCAGCAGCTTAGGAGGCGGGACCTACACAGATACGCAGTATTTT. Its protein product is CASSLGGGTYTDTQYF.

V and J are TRBV4-3 and TRBJ2-5; unclear D gene. V dropped 0 bases and J dropped 2 bases, with 7 bases sitting between them. The CDR3 runs to 14 residues. Germline CDR1 LGHNA, CDR2 YSLEER. CDR3 sequence (DNA): TGCGCCAGCAGCCAAGATTGGTGGCAAGAGACCCAGTACTTC. As protein: CASSQDWWQETQYF.

V usage is TRBV6-1 and J usage is TRBJ1-1, with D unclear. Germline lookup yields CDR1 MNHNS and CDR2 SASEGT. Trimming left V 6 bases short and J 1 base short, with 15 bases between. The CDR3 is made up of 15 amino acids. The CDR3 sequence is CASSPRRGWNTEAFF. The CDR3 DNA sequence: TGTGCCAGCAGCCCCCGACGGGGATGGAACACTGAAGCTTTCTTT.

The chain couples TRBV15 to TRBJ2-1; D possibly corresponds to TRBD2 (6 bases). CDR1 is LNHNV, CDR2 YYDKDF, per germline (reference sequence). There are 14 residues in the CDR3. Trimming removed 5 bases at V and 1 base at J, with 9 bases between. CDR3 amino acids: CATSGDSSYNEQFF. In DNA, the CDR3 is TGTGCCACCAGCGGGGACTCGTCCTACAATGAGCAGTTCTTC. The full variable domain, completed using reference TRBV15 and TRBJ2-1, is DAMVIQNPRYQVTQFGKPVTLSCSQTLNHNVMYWYQQKSSQAPKLLFHYYDKDFNNEADTPDNFQSRRPNTSFCFLDIRSPGLGDTAMYLCATSGDSSYNEQFFGPGTRLTVL.

The CDR3 DNA reads as TGCGCCAGCAGCCAGAATACGGGGTCCTATGGCTACACCTTC. Amino acid sequence: CASSQNTGSYGYTF. V and J are TRBV5-1 and TRBJ1-2; no definite D call. V shed 4 bases and J shed 4 bases, with 14 bases lying between them. Germline V gene data show CDR1 as SGHRS and CDR2 as YFSETQ. The CDR3 contains 14 residues.

A few counts support this clonotype. The V and J genes are TRBV4-3 and TRBJ2-1, with D tentatively TRBD1 (6 bases). The germline V gene has CDR1 LGHNA and CDR2 YSLEER. V shed 1 base and J shed 6 bases, with 19 bases lying between them. The CDR3 contains 17 residues. CDR3 nucleotide sequence: TGCGCCAGCAGCCAAGTGTGGGGGCCTCGCCGGGGCAATGAGCAGTTCTTC. It yields the protein CASSQVWGPRRGNEQFF.

V and J are TRBV29-1 and TRBJ1-1; TRBD1 is a possible D gene (6 bases). Germline CDR1 reads SQVTM; CDR2 reads ANQGSEA. CDR3 size: 14 residues. Trimming cost V 4 bases and J 10 bases, with 22 bases left between them. Here the CDR3 reads CSVGSGTFSEGAFF. The CDR3 nucleotides are TGCAGCGTTGGATCCGGGACATTCTCCGAAGGAGCTTTCTTT. The full variable domain, with the rest looked up from reference TRBV29-1 and TRBJ1-1, is SAVISQKPSRDICQRGTSLTIQCQVDSQVTMMFWYRQQPGQSLTLIATANQGSEATYESGFVIDKFPISRPNLTFSTLTVSNMSPEDSSIYLCSVGSGTFSEGAFFGQGTRLTVV.

Many counts were recorded for this clonotype. The rearrangement joins TRBV5-1 to TRBJ2-1; 7 nucleotides line up with TRBD1. V lost 7 bases, J lost 3 bases, and 7 bases stayed unmatched. The CDR3 extends over 14 amino acids. In germline, CDR1 is SGHRS, CDR2 YFSETQ. CDR3 DNA sequence: TGCGCCAGCCGTCGGGACAGAAACTACAATGAGCAGTTCTTC. It yields the protein CASRRDRNYNEQFF.

The chain couples TRBV7-2 to TRBJ1-1, with TRBD1 identical over 10 bases. V was pared by 5 bases and J by 11 bases, with 17 bases of the junction left unmatched. The CDR3 sequence is 16 residues long. Per germline, CDR1 SGHTA and CDR2 FQGNSA. CDR3 amino acids: CASSTRQGAGGFGAFF. DNA of the CDR3: TGTGCCAGCAGCACCCGACAGGGGGCCGGAGGTTTCGGGGCTTTCTTT.

This clonotype was counted ten times or more. The genes are TRBV5-1 and TRBJ2-1, with 7 bases lining up with TRBD2. This CDR3 has 15 residues. V was clipped by 2 bases and J by 5 bases; unmatched bases: 7. CDR1 is SGHRS and CDR2 is YFSETQ in the germline V gene. The CDR3 DNA follows: TGCGCCAGCAGCTTTCTGGGGAGGGAGGACAATGAGCAGTTCTTC. Translated: CASSFLGREDNEQFF.

This clonotype was observed many times. The chain is built from TRBV7-2 and TRBJ2-5, with unresolved D. Trimming stripped 3 bases from V and 4 bases from J, with 9 bases between. This CDR3 spans 13 amino acids. Germline loops: CDR1 SGHTA, CDR2 FQGNSA. This CDR3 reads CASSFTKRETQYF. The CDR3 DNA is TGTGCCAGCAGCTTTACGAAAAGAGAGACCCAGTACTTC.

This clonotype was counted between two and nine times. This rearrangement joins TRBV11-1 to TRBJ2-6, with 7 nucleotides matching TRBD1. CDR1 and CDR2 from the germline V gene are SGHAT and FQDESV (reference sequence). The ends lost 5 bases at V and 0 bases at J; junction bases unmatched: 10. This CDR3 has 18 residues. DNA of the CDR3: TGTGCCAGCAGCACACGACAGGGAGAGACCTCTGGGGCCAACGTCCTGACTTTC. It translates to CASSTRQGETSGANVLTF.

The V call is TRBV20-1, the J call TRBJ1-5; D might be TRBD1 (6 bases). The ends were cut back, 3 bases at V and 6 bases at J, with 12 bases in the middle. CDR1 and CDR2 from the germline V gene are DFQATT and SNEGSKA (reference sequence). The CDR3 sequence is 13 residues long. The CDR3 coding sequence is TGCAGTGCTAGCAGGGGAGGAGGTCAGCCCCAGCATTTT. The encoded protein is CSASRGGGQPQHF.

This clonotype was counted a few times. The V gene is TRBV9, the J gene TRBJ1-2; D is uncertain. Germline lookup yields CDR1 SGDLS and CDR2 YYNGEE. The CDR3 has 16 residues. V lost 7 bases and J lost 10, with 29 bases in between. CDR3 nucleotides: TGTGCCAGCGGTTCGAAGCCGACTCTGTCAGCACTTGACTACACCTTC. Its protein product is CASGSKPTLSALDYTF. The variable domain in full, completed from reference TRBV9 and TRBJ1-2, reads DSGVTQTPKHLITATGQRVTLRCSPRSGDLSVYWYQQSLDQGLQFLIQYYNGEERAKGNILERFSAQQFPDLHSELNLSSLELGDSALYFCASGSKPTLSALDYTFGSGTRLTVV.

In this sample, this clonotype turned up a few times. This sequence joins TRBV6-2 or TRBV6-3 and TRBJ2-5; 14 bases match TRBD2. This CDR3 has 16 residues. V was pared by 5 bases and J by 3 bases, with 5 bases of the junction left unmatched. The V gene's germline CDR1 is MNHEY and CDR2 SVGEGT. The CDR3, as DNA: TGTGCCAGCAGTAAACCGGGACTAGCGGGGGAAGAGACCCAGTACTTC. This encodes CASSKPGLAGEETQYF.

This clonotype has a count of ten or more. The chain couples TRBV23-1 to TRBJ2-7; 8 nucleotides line up with TRBD2. TRBV23-1 is recorded as an ORF, its role being uncertain. The CDR3 contains 16 residues. V dropped 6 bases and J dropped 4; count of bases not matched to a gene: 14. The CDR3 spells CASSLRGGFGWYEQYV. In nucleotides, the CDR3 is TGCGCCAGCAGCCTCCGGGGGGGCTTCGGTTGGTACGAGCAGTACGTC.